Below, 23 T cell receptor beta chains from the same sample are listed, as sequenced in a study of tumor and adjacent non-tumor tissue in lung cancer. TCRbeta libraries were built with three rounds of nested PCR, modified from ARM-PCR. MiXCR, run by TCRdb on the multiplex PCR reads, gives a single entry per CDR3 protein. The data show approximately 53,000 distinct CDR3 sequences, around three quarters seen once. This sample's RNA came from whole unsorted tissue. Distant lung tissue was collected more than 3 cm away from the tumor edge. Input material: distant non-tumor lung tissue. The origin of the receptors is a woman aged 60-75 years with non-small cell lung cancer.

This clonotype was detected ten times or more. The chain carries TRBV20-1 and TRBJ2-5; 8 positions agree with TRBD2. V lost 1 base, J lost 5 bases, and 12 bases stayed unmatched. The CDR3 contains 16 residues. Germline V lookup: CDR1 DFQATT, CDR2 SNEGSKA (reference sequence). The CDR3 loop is CSARAGTSGRGETQYF. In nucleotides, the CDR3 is TGCAGTGCTAGAGCAGGCACTAGCGGACGGGGGGAGACCCAGTACTTC.

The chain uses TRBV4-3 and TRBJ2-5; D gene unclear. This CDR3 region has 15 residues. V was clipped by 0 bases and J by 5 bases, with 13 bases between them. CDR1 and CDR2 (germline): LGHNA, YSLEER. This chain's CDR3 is CASSQDDLYVETQYF. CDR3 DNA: TGCGCCAGCAGCCAAGATGATCTGTATGTGGAGACCCAGTACTTC.

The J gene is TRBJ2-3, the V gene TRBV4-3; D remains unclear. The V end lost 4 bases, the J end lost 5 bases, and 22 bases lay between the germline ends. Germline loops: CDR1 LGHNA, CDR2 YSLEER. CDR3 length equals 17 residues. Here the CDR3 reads CASSLVHSDHAGDTQYF. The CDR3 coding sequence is TGCGCCAGCAGCCTCGTACACAGCGACCATGCTGGAGATACGCAGTATTTT.

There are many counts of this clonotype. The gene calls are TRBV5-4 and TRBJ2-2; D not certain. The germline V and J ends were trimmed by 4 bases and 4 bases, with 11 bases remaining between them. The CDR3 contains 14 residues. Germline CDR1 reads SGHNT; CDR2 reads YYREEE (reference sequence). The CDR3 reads CASSATRSTGELFF. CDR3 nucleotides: TGTGCCAGCAGCGCTACTCGGTCCACCGGGGAGCTGTTTTTT.

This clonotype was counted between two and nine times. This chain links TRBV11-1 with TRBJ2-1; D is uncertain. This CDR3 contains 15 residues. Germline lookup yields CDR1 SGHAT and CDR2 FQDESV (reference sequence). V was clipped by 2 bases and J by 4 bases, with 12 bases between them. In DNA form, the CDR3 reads TGTGCCAGCAGCTTATGGGTGGTAGATTACAATGAGCAGTTCTTC. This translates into CASSLWVVDYNEQFF.

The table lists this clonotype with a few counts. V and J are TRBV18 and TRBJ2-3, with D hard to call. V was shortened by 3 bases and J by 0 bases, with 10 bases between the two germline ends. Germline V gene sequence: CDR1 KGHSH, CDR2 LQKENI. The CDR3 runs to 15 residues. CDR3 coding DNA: TGTGCCAGCTCACCGACCGGTGGTAGCACAGATACGCAGTATTTT. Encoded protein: CASSPTGGSTDTQYF. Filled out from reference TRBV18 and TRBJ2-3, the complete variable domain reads NAGVMQNPRHLVRRRGQEARLRCSPMKGHSHVYWYRQLPEEGLKFMVYLQKENIIDESGMPKERFSAEFPKEGPSILRIQQVVRGDSAAYFCASSPTGGSTDTQYFGPGTRLTVL.

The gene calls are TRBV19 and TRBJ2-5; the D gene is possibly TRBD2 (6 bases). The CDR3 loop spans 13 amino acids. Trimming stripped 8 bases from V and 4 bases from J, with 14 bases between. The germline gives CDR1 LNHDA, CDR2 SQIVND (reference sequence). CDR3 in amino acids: CASHRGFGETQYF. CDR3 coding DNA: TGTGCCAGTCACCGGGGGTTTGGAGAGACCCAGTACTTC.

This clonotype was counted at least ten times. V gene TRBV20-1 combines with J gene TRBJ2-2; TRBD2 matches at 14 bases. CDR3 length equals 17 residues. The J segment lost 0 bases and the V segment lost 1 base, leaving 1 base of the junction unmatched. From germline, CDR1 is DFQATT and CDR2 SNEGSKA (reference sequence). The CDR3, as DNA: TGCAGTGCTAGAGGGACTAGCGGGGGGTCGAACACCGGGGAGCTGTTTTTT. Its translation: CSARGTSGGSNTGELFF.

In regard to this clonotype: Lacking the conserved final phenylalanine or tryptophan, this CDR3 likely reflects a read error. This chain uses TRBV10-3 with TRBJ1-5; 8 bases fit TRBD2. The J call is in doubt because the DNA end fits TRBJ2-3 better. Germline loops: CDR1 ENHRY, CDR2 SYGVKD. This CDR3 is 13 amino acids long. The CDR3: CAIAGGSNQPQYI. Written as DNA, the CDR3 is TGTGCCATCGCGGGGGGTAGCAATCAGCCCCAGTATATT.

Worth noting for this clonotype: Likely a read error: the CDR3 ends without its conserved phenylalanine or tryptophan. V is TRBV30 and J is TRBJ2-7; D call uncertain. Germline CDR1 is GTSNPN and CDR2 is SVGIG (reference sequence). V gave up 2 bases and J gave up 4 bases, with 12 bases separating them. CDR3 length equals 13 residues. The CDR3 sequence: CAWSRNRVYEQYL. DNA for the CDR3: TGTGCCTGGAGTAGAAACCGGGTTTACGAGCAGTACCTC.

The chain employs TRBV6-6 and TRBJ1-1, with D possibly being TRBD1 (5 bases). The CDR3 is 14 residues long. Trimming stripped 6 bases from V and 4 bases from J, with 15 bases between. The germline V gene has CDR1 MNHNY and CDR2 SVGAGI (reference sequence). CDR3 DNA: TGTGCCAGCAGCCGAGAAGGGGACTGCACTGAAGCTTTCTTT. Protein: CASSREGDCTEAFF.

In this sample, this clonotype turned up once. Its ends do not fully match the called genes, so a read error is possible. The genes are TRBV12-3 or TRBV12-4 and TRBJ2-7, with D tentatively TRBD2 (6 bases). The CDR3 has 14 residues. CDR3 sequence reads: CASSRDSPSDEHYF. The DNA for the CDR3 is TGTGCAAGCAGTCGGGACTCCCCGTCGGACGAGCACTACTTC.

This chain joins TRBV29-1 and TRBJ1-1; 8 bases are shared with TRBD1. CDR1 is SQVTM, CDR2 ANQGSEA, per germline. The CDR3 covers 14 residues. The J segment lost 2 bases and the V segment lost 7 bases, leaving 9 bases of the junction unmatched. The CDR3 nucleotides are TGCAGCGCCGCCGGGACAGGAGGCAACACTGAAGCTTTCTTT. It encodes CSAAGTGGNTEAFF.

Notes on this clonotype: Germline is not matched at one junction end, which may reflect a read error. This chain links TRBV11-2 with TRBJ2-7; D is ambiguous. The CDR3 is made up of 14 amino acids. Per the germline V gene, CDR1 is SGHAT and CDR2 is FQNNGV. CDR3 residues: CASSLDGNPYEEYF. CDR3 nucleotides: TGTGCCAGCAGCTTAGACGGCAATCCCTACGAGGAGTACTTC.

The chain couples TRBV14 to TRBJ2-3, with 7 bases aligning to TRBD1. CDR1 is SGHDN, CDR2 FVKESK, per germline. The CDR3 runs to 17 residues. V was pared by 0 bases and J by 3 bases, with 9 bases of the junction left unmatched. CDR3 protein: CASSQEQRQGMTDTQYF. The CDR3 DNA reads TGTGCCAGCAGCCAAGAACAGAGACAGGGAATGACAGATACGCAGTATTTT. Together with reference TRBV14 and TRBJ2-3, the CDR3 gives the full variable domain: EAGVTQFPSHSVIEKGQTVTLRCDPISGHDNLYWYRRVMGKEIKFLLHFVKESKQDESGMPNNRFLAERTGGTYSTLKVQPAELEDSGVYFCASSQEQRQGMTDTQYFGPGTRLTVL.

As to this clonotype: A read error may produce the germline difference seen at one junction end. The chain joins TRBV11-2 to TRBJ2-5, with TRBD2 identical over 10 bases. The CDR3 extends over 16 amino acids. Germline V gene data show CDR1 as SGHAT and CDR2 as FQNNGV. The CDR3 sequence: CASNTGLAGVQETQYF. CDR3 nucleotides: TGTGCCAGCAACACTGGGCTAGCGGGGGTCCAAGAGACCCAGTATTTC.

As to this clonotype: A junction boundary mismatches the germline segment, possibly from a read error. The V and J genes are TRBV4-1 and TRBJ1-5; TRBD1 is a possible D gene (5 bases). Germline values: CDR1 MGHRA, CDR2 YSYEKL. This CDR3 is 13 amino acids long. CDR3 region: CDSSQDQGQRQHF. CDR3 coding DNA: TGCGACAGCAGCCAAGATCAGGGTCAGCGCCAGCATTTT.

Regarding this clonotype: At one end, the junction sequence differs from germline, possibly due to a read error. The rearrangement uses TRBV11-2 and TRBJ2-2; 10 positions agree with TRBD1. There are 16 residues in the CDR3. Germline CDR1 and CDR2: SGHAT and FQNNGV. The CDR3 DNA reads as TGTGACAGCAGCCACCAGGACAGGGGGTGGACCGGGGAGCTGTTTTTT. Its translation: CDSSHQDRGWTGELFF.

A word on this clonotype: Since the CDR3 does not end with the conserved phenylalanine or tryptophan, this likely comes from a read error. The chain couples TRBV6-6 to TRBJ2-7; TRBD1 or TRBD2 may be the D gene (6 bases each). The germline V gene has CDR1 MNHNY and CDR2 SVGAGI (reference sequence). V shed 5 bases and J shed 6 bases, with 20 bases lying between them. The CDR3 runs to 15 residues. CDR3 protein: CASSVGGDRAFEQYL. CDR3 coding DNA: TGTGCCAGCAGTGTGGGGGGCGATCGGGCTTTCGAGCAGTACTTA.

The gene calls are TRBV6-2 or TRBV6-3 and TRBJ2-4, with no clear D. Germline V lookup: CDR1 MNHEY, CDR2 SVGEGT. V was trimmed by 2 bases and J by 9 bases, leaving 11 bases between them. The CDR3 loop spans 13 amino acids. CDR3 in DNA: TGTGCCAGCAGTTACGATGATCAAAGCATTCAGTACTTC. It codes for CASSYDDQSIQYF.

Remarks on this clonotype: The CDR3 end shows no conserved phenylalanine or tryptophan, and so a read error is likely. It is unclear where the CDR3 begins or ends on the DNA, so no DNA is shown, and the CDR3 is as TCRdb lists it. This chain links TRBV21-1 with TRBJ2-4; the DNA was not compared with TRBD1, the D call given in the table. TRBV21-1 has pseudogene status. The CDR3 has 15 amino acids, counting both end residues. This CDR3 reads CASSLTGLAKNIQYL.

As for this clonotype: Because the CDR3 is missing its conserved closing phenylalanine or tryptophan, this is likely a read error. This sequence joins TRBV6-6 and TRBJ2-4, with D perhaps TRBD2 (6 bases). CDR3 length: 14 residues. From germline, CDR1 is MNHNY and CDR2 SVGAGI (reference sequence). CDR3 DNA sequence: TGTGTCAGCAGAGAGTGGACTAACAACAACATTCAGTACCTC. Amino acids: CVSREWTNNNIQYL.

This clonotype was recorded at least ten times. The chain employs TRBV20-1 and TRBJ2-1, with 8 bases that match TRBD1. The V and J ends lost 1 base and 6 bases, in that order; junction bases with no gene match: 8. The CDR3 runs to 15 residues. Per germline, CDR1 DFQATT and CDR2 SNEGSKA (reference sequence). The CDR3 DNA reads TGCAGTGCTAGAGCTCAGGGGGCACCCCCCAATGAGCAGTTCTTC. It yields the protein CSARAQGAPPNEQFF.